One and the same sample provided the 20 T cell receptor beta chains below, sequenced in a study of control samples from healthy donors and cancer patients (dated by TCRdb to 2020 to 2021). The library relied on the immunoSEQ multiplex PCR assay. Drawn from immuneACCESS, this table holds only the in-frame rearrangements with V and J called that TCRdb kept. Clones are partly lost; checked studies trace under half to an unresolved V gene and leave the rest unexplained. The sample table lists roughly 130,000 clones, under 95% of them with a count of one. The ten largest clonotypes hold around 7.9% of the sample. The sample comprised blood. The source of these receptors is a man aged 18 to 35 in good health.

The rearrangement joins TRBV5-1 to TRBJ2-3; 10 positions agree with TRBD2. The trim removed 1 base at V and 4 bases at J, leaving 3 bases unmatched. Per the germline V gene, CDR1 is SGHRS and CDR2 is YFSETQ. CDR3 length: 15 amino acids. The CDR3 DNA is TGCGCCAGCAGCTTGCAGCGGGGGGGGGCAGATACGCAGTATTTT. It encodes CASSLQRGGADTQYF.

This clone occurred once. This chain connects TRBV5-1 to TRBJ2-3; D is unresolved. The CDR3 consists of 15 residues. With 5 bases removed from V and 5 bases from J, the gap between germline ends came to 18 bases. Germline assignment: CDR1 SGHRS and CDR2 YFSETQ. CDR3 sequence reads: CASRDPTFLEDTQYF. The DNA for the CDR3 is TGCGCCAGCAGAGACCCCACGTTCCTTGAAGATACGCAGTATTTT. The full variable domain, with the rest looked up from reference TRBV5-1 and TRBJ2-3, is KAGVTQTPRYLIKTRGQQVTLSCSPISGHRSVSWYQQTPGQGLQFLFEYFSETQRNKGNFPGRFSGRQFSNSRSEMNVSTLELGDSALYLCASRDPTFLEDTQYFGPGTRLTVL.

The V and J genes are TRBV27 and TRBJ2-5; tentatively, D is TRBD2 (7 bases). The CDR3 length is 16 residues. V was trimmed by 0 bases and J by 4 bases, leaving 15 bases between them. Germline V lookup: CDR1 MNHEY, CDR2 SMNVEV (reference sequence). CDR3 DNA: TGTGCCAGCAGTTTATCTCGGGCAGGGGAGGGAGAGACCCAGTACTTC. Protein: CASSLSRAGEGETQYF.

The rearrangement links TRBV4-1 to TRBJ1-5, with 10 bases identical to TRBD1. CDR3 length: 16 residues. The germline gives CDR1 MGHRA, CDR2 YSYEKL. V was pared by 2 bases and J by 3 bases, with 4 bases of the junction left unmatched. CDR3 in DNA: TGCGCCAGCAGCCAAACCGGGACAGGGGTCAATCAGCCCCAGCATTTT. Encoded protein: CASSQTGTGVNQPQHF.

Here the CDR3 reads CATSRATGILAKNIQYF. In DNA, the CDR3 is TGTGCCACCAGCAGAGCTACAGGAATCCTAGCCAAAAACATTCAGTACTTC. The chain employs TRBV15 and TRBJ2-4; possibly TRBD1 for D (5 bases). Trimming removed 1 base at V and 0 bases at J, with 13 bases between. The CDR3 spans 17 residues. CDR1 is LNHNV, CDR2 YYDKDF, per germline (reference sequence).

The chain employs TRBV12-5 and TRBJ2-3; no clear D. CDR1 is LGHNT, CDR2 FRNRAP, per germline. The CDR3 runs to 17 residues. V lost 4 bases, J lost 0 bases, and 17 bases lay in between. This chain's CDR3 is CASGSEIKVPSTDTQYF. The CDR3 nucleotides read TGTGCTAGTGGTTCCGAAATCAAGGTCCCTAGCACAGATACGCAGTATTTT.

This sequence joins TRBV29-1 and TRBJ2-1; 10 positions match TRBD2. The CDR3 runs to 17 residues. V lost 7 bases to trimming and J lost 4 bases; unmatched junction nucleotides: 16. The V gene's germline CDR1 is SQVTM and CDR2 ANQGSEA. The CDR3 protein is CSATSRALAGAYNEQFF. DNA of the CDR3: TGCAGCGCTACCTCTCGAGCTCTAGCGGGGGCTTACAATGAGCAGTTCTTC.

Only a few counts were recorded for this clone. This CDR3 reads CASSLGSPPQFF. The CDR3 DNA follows: TGCGCCAGCAGCTTGGGGTCGCCGCCGCAGTTCTTC. This chain joins TRBV5-1 and TRBJ2-1; D is ambiguous. Germline V gene data show CDR1 as SGHRS and CDR2 as YFSETQ. The CDR3 has 12 residues. V lost 0 bases and J lost 12, with 10 bases in between.

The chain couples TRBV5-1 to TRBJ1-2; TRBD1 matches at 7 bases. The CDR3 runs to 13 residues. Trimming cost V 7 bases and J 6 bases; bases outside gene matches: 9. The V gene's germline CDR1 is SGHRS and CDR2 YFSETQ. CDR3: CASGLNRGDGYTF. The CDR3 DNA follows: TGCGCCAGCGGATTAAACAGGGGAGATGGCTACACCTTC.

CDR3 coding DNA: TGTGCCAGCACGAATCACAATGAGCAGTTCTTC. Translating it yields CASTNHNEQFF. This chain joins TRBV6-5 and TRBJ2-1; D gene unclear. CDR3 size: 11 residues. CDR1 MNHEY and CDR2 SVGAGI come from the germline V gene. V shed 7 bases and J shed 5 bases, with 6 bases lying between them.

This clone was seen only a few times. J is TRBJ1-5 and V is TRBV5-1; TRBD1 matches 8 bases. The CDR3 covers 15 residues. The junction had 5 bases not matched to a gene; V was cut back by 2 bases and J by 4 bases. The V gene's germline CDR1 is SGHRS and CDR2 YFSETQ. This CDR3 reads CASSLGTGRNQPQHF. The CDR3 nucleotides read TGCGCCAGCAGCTTAGGGACAGGAAGGAATCAGCCCCAGCATTTT.

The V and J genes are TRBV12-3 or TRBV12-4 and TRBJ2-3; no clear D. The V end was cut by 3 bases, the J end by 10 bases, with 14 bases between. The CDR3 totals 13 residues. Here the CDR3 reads CASSFDRPAPQYF. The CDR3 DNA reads TGTGCCAGCAGTTTTGACCGTCCGGCTCCGCAGTATTTT.

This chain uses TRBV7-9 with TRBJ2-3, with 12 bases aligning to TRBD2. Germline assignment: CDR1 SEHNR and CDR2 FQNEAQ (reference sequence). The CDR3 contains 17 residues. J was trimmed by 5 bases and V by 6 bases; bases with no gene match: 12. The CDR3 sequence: CASSTAGLAGGLDTQYF. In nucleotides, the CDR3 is TGTGCCAGCAGTACAGCGGGCCTAGCGGGGGGGCTAGATACGCAGTATTTT.

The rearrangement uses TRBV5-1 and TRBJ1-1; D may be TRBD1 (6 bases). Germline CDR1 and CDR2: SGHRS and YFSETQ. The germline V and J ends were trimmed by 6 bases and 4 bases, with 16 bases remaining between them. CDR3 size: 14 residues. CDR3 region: CASTMSQGSTEAFF. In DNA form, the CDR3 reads TGCGCCAGCACCATGAGCCAGGGGAGCACTGAAGCTTTCTTT.

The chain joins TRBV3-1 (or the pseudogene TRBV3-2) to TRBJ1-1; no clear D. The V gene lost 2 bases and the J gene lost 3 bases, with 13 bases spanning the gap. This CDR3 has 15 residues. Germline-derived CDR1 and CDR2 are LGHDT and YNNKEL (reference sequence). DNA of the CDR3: TGTGCCAGCAGCCAAACCCCGTTTCTTCACACTGAAGCTTTCTTT. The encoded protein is CASSQTPFLHTEAFF.

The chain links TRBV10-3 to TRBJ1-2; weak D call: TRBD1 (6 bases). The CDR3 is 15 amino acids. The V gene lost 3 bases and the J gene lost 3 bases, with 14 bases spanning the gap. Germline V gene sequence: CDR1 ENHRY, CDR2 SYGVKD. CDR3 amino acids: CAISDTQGVDYGYTF. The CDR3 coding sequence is TGTGCCATCAGTGATACACAGGGAGTGGACTATGGCTACACCTTC.

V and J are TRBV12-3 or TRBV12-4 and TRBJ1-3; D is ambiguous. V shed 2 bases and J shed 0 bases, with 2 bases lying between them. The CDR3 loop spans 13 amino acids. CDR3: CASSLPSGNTIYF. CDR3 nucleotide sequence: TGTGCCAGCAGTTTACCCTCTGGAAACACCATATATTTT.

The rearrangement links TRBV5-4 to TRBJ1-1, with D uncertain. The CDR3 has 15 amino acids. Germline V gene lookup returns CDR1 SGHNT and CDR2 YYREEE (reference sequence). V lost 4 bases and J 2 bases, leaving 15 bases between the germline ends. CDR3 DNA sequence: TGTGCCAGCAGCCCGACCGCCACTTCCAACACTGAAGCTTTCTTT. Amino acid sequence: CASSPTATSNTEAFF. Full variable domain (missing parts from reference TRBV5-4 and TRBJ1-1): ETGVTQSPTHLIKTRGQQVTLRCSSQSGHNTVSWYQQALGQGPQFIFQYYREEENGRGNFPPRFSGLQFPNYSSELNVNALELDDSALYLCASSPTATSNTEAFFGQGTRLTVV.

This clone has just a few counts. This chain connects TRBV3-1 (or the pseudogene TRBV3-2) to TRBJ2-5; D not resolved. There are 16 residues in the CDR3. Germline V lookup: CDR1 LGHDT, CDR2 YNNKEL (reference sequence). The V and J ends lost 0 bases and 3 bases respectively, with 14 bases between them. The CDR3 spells CASSQDLGRIKETQYF. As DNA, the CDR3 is TGTGCCAGCAGCCAAGATCTCGGCCGGATAAAAGAGACCCAGTACTTC.

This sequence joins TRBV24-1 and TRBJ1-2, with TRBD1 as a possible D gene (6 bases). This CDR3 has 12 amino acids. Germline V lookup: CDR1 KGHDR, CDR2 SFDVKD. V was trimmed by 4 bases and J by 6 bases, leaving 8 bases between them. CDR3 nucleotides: TGTGCCACCAGTGAAGGGGACAATGGCTACACCTTC. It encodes CATSEGDNGYTF.